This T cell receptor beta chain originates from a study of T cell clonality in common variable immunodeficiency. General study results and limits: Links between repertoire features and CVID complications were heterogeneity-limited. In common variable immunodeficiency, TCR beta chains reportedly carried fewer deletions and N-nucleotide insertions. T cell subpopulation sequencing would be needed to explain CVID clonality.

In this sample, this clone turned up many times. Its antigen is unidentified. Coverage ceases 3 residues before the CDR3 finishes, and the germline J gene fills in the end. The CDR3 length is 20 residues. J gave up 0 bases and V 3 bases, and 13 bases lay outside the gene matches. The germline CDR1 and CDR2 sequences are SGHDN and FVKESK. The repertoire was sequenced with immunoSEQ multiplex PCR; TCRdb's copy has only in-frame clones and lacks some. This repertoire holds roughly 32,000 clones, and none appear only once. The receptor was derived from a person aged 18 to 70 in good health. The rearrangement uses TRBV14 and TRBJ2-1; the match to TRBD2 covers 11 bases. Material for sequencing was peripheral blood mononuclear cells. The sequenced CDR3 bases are TGTGCCAGCAGCCATTCCGGGACTAGCGGCCCCCCGAGCTCCTACAATGAG. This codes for CASSHSGTSGPPSSYNE. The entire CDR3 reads CASSHSGTSGPPSSYNEQFF.